A single sample gave rise to the 24 T cell receptor beta chains below, sequenced in a study of beta chain features in type 1 diabetes. Reverse transcribing all isolated RNA meant expressed TCRB transcripts were sequenced. Clones were read by immunoSEQ multiplex PCR, and TCRdb kept only the in-frame ones, dropping some. This sample has 200,000 to 250,000 clones; roughly two thirds occur once, and the top ten carry 0.053%. The sequencing input was naive CD4+ T cells from blood. Receptor source: a man younger than 45 in good health.

CDR3 bases: TGTGCCATCAGTATGGGAGACAGGGGGTCAGGAGAGACCCAGTACTTC. Amino acid sequence: CAISMGDRGSGETQYF. The chain combines TRBV10-3 with TRBJ2-5; 9 bases align to TRBD1. Unmatched junction bases numbered 11, after V lost 5 bases and J lost 4 bases. The CDR3 runs 16 residues. Germline CDR1 and CDR2: ENHRY and SYGVKD.

As DNA, the CDR3 is TGTGCCAGCAGTCGACTAGCTCGCACAGATACGCAGTATTTT. It is translated as CASSRLARTDTQYF. J is TRBJ2-3 and V is TRBV5-4; 7 positions match TRBD2. CDR1 is SGHNT, CDR2 YYREEE, per germline (reference sequence). Trimming removed 5 bases from V and 1 base from J; junction bases left unmatched: 4. There are 14 residues in the CDR3.

The V gene is TRBV15, the J gene TRBJ2-2; 10 positions match TRBD2. This CDR3 is built from 17 residues. Germline CDR1 is LNHNV and CDR2 is YYDKDF (reference sequence). J gave up 1 base and V 10 bases, and 12 bases lay outside the gene matches. CDR3 bases: TGTGCCAGCCATAACAGCGGGAGGGCCGAGAACACCGGGGAGCTGTTTTTT. It yields the protein CASHNSGRAENTGELFF.

The CDR3 sequence: CAWNGGIGADTQYF. The CDR3 region has the DNA TGTGCCTGGAATGGCGGAATTGGTGCAGATACGCAGTATTTT. The chain uses TRBV30 and TRBJ2-3; no firm D call. From germline, CDR1 is GTSNPN and CDR2 SVGIG (reference sequence). V gave up 4 bases and J gave up 4 bases, with 15 bases separating them. The CDR3 runs to 14 residues.

This clone was picked up a small number of times. The gene calls are TRBV5-4 and TRBJ2-5; D call uncertain. V lost 0 bases and J lost 4, with 7 bases in between. The CDR3 has 13 amino acids. From germline, CDR1 is SGHNT and CDR2 YYREEE (reference sequence). The CDR3 protein is CASSLEGIETQYF. CDR3 in DNA: TGTGCCAGCAGCTTGGAGGGTATAGAGACCCAGTACTTC.

The CDR3 protein is CAWSVERGTNYGYTF. The DNA for the CDR3 is TGTGCCTGGAGTGTGGAGAGGGGGACTAACTATGGCTACACCTTC. The J gene is TRBJ1-2, the V gene TRBV30, with D possibly being TRBD1 (6 bases). CDR1 and CDR2 (germline): GTSNPN, SVGIG (reference sequence). Trimming took off 0 bases at V and 0 bases at J, with 11 bases between the two ends. The CDR3 extends over 15 amino acids.

This clone was counted a single time. V and J are TRBV27 and TRBJ2-7; TRBD1 matches 7 bases. CDR3 length equals 14 residues. CDR1 and CDR2 (germline): MNHEY, SMNVEV (reference sequence). The V segment lost 5 bases and the J segment 2 bases; nucleotides outside the gene matches: 6. The DNA for the CDR3 is TGTGCCAGCAGTCCGACGACAGGGACCTACGAGCAGTACTTC. It specifies CASSPTTGTYEQYF.

This chain joins TRBV7-2 and TRBJ1-1; TRBD1 might be the D (6 bases). The CDR3 has 14 residues. The germline V gene encodes CDR1 SGHTA and CDR2 FQGNSA. Between the trimmed V and J ends, which lost 3 bases and 6 bases, there was a span of 14 bases. This CDR3 reads CASSLGRGSAEAFF. In DNA, the CDR3 is TGTGCCAGCAGCTTGGGCAGGGGAAGCGCTGAAGCTTTCTTT.

The rearrangement uses TRBV11-2 and TRBJ2-1; tentative D call: TRBD2 (5 bases). In germline, CDR1 is SGHAT, CDR2 FQNNGV. V lost 0 bases and J lost 1, with 7 bases in between. The CDR3 loop spans 15 amino acids. This chain's CDR3 is CASSLDPGSYNEQFF. DNA for the CDR3: TGTGCCAGCAGCTTAGATCCGGGATCCTACAATGAGCAGTTCTTC.

The V call is TRBV7-9, the J call TRBJ1-1; D gene uncertain. The V end lost 2 bases, the J end lost 0 bases, and 4 bases lay between the germline ends. The CDR3 sequence is 13 residues long. Germline CDR1 reads SEHNR; CDR2 reads FQNEAQ (reference sequence). CDR3 nucleotides: TGTGCCAGCAGCTTAATAATGAACACTGAAGCTTTCTTT. It specifies CASSLIMNTEAFF.

This clone was recorded once. The chain uses TRBV10-3 and TRBJ2-3; D gene unclear. The CDR3 loop spans 13 amino acids. Germline V gene lookup returns CDR1 ENHRY and CDR2 SYGVKD. Trimming took 6 bases from V and 4 from J, leaving 11 bases between them. The chain's CDR3 is CAIRQRSPDTQYF. CDR3 in DNA: TGTGCCATCAGACAGAGGTCCCCAGATACGCAGTATTTT.

The chain couples TRBV6-5 to TRBJ2-6; no firm D call. Trimming took 0 bases from V and 1 from J, leaving 7 bases between them. The CDR3 has 16 residues. Germline CDR1 is MNHEY and CDR2 is SVGAGI. CDR3 bases: TGTGCCAGCAGTTACTCGGCCGGGTCTGGGGCCAACGTCCTGACTTTC. Translation gives CASSYSAGSGANVLTF.

This clone was counted a few times. The J gene is TRBJ2-5, the V gene TRBV4-3; D gene uncertain. V was clipped by 4 bases and J by 0 bases, with 9 bases between them. The V gene's germline CDR1 is LGHNA and CDR2 YSLEER. The CDR3 spans 14 residues. CDR3 nucleotide sequence: TGCGCCAGCAGCCCAGGCAGCCACCAAGAGACCCAGTACTTC. This gives the protein CASSPGSHQETQYF.

J is TRBJ1-2 and V is TRBV29-1; D gene ambiguous. Germline-derived CDR1 and CDR2 are SQVTM and ANQGSEA. The CDR3 runs to 11 residues. Trimming removed 3 bases from V and 5 bases from J, with 7 bases in between. The CDR3 sequence: CSVDQKYGYTF. The DNA of the CDR3 is TGCAGCGTTGACCAAAAGTATGGCTACACCTTC.

This clone was counted a few times. The CDR3 sequence: CASSANPRAAGANVLTF. The CDR3 DNA reads TGTGCCAGCAGCGCGAACCCTCGGGCCGCTGGGGCCAACGTCCTGACTTTC. V is TRBV9 and J is TRBJ2-6, with no clear D. Germline lookup yields CDR1 SGDLS and CDR2 YYNGEE. CDR3 length: 17 amino acids. Trimming left V 3 bases short and J 2 bases short, with 15 bases between.

The rearrangement joins TRBV9 to TRBJ2-2, with TRBD2 identical over 7 bases. The CDR3 loop spans 16 amino acids. With V trimmed by 0 bases and J by 3 bases, 5 bases remained unmatched. Germline CDR1 reads SGDLS; CDR2 reads YYNGEE. CDR3 region: CASSVEASGDTGELFF. Written as DNA, the CDR3 is TGTGCCAGCAGCGTAGAGGCTAGCGGAGACACCGGGGAGCTGTTTTTT.

In regard to this clone: At one of its ends the junction is not consistent with the germline gene, which may arise from a read error. The rearrangement uses TRBV30 and TRBJ2-3; D is undetermined. The germline V gene encodes CDR1 GTSNPN and CDR2 SVGIG (reference sequence). This CDR3 contains 12 residues. The CDR3 bases are TGTGCCTGGAGTGTCGTCACAGAAACGCAGTATTTT. Encoded protein: CAWSVVTETQYF.

In regard to this clone: At one of its ends the junction is not consistent with the germline gene, which may arise from a read error. The chain is built from TRBV4-3 and TRBJ2-6, with D unresolved. Germline CDR1 reads LGHNA; CDR2 reads YSLEER. The CDR3 spans 14 residues. In DNA, the CDR3 is TGCGCCAGCAGCCAAGCTGAAAGGGCAAACGTCCTGACTTTC. Its protein is CASSQAERANVLTF.

This chain connects TRBV7-2 to TRBJ2-6, with D possibly matching TRBD1 (6 bases). V lost 6 bases and J lost 1, with 10 bases in between. CDR1 and CDR2 from the germline V gene are SGHTA and FQGNSA. The CDR3 is 15 residues long. CDR3 in amino acids: CASRRRGSGANVLTF. The CDR3 coding sequence is TGTGCCAGCAGACGCAGGGGTTCTGGGGCCAACGTCCTGACTTTC.

This clone came up once. This sample includes further DNA sequences coding for the same CDR3. The genes are TRBV5-1 and TRBJ2-3, with unresolved D. Trimming stripped 0 bases from V and 1 base from J, with 3 bases between. The CDR3 is 13 amino acids. Germline values: CDR1 SGHRS, CDR2 YFSETQ. The CDR3 DNA follows: TGCGCCAGCAGCTTGGCTGGCACAGATACGCAGTATTTT. It specifies CASSLAGTDTQYF.

The chain carries TRBV29-1 and TRBJ1-1; 7 positions match TRBD1. J was trimmed by 8 bases and V by 4 bases; bases with no gene match: 10. There are 13 residues in the CDR3. Per germline, CDR1 SQVTM and CDR2 ANQGSEA. The DNA of the CDR3 is TGCAGCGTTGGAGCGACAGGGTCTGGGGAAGCTTTCTTT. This gives the protein CSVGATGSGEAFF.

The rearrangement uses TRBV30 and TRBJ1-2; 7 nucleotides match TRBD1. V lost 4 bases and J lost 5; bases outside the gene matches: 4. CDR1 is GTSNPN and CDR2 is SVGIG in the germline V gene (reference sequence). The CDR3 is 12 amino acids. CDR3 DNA: TGTGCCTGGACCGGGACAGAATATGGCTACACCTTC. As protein: CAWTGTEYGYTF.

The chain uses TRBV27 and TRBJ2-3; D may correspond to TRBD1 or TRBD2 (5 bases each). Germline lookup yields CDR1 MNHEY and CDR2 SMNVEV (reference sequence). Trimming took off 4 bases at V and 4 bases at J, with 15 bases between the two ends. This CDR3 has 15 residues. The CDR3 protein is CASSWGRRGADTQYF. DNA for the CDR3: TGTGCCAGCAGTTGGGGGAGAAGGGGTGCAGATACGCAGTATTTT.

The rearrangement joins TRBV29-1 to TRBJ2-7; TRBD1 agrees at 9 bases. Germline V lookup: CDR1 SQVTM, CDR2 ANQGSEA. This CDR3 contains 13 residues. V lost 2 bases to trimming and J lost 5 bases; unmatched junction nucleotides: 4. In nucleotides, the CDR3 is TGCAGCGTTGAAACGGACAGGGGTGACGAGCAGTACTTC. It codes for CSVETDRGDEQYF.